Listed below are T cell receptor beta chains from one sample, sequenced in a study of cytomegalovirus exposure and HLA in healthy donors. Measured with immunoSEQ multiplex PCR; TCRdb has only the in-frame clones, and not every one. The data contain roughly 170,000 clones, approximately 88% of them singletons. Sequencing was performed on PBMCs. These receptors were obtained from a young man in good health and CMV-seronegative. The CDR3 runs from the conserved cysteine through the conserved F or W. A D gene is named only where the DNA matches it firmly. Part of the rows lack a size; the others show once, few, many or a class for expanded clones.

d_call: TRBD1
j_call: TRBJ2-7
v_call: TRBV10-2
clone_size: -
cdr3_aa: CASSESTGFVYEQYF
cdr3_nt: TGCGCCAGCAGTGAGTCGACAGGGTTCGTCTACGAGCAGTACTTC

d_call: TRBD2
j_call: TRBJ2-1
v_call: TRBV4-1
clone_size: -
cdr3_aa: CASSQGRNAGGYNEQFF
cdr3_nt: TGCGCCAGCAGCCAAGGACGCAACGCGGGGGGGTACAATGAGCAGTTCTTC

d_call: -
j_call: TRBJ2-2
v_call: TRBV10-3
clone_size: -
cdr3_aa: CAILKPGRTPGSWEFF
cdr3_nt: TGTGCCATTTTGAAGCCCGGCCGAACACCGGGGAGCTGGGAGTTTTTT

d_call: -
j_call: TRBJ1-1
v_call: TRBV19
clone_size: -
cdr3_aa: CASSISTGSVNTEAFF
cdr3_nt: TGTGCCAGTAGTATCTCCACAGGGTCGGTGAACACTGAAGCTTTCTTT

d_call: TRBD2
j_call: TRBJ2-1
v_call: TRBV5-1
clone_size: once
cdr3_aa: CASSFFGREGNEQFF
cdr3_nt: TGCGCCAGCAGCTTTTTTGGGCGGGAGGGGAATGAGCAGTTCTTC

d_call: -
j_call: TRBJ2-5
v_call: TRBV9
clone_size: few
cdr3_aa: CASSVDTGIWETQYF
cdr3_nt: TGTGCCAGCAGCGTTGATACAGGGATTTGGGAGACCCAGTACTTC

d_call: -
j_call: TRBJ2-7
v_call: TRBV28
clone_size: -
cdr3_aa: CASTPRVDYYEQYF
cdr3_nt: TGTGCCAGCACCCCCCGAGTTGATTACTACGAGCAGTACTTC

d_call: -
j_call: TRBJ2-2
v_call: TRBV7-9
clone_size: few
cdr3_aa: CASSLLFFHTGELFF
cdr3_nt: TGTGCCAGCAGCTTACTTTTTTTTCACACCGGGGAGCTGTTTTTT

d_call: TRBD2
j_call: TRBJ2-1
v_call: TRBV9
clone_size: -
cdr3_aa: CASSVEGGLAGGLSVNEQFF
cdr3_nt: TGTGCCAGCAGCGTAGAGGGGGGACTAGCGGGAGGATTATCGGTCAATGAGCAGTTCTTC

d_call: TRBD2
j_call: TRBJ2-7
v_call: TRBV5-1
clone_size: -
cdr3_aa: CASSLFGGSATDYEQYF
cdr3_nt: TGCGCCAGCAGCTTGTTTGGCGGGAGCGCTACGGACTACGAGCAGTACTTC

d_call: -
j_call: TRBJ1-1
v_call: TRBV7-9
clone_size: -
cdr3_aa: CASSYLQSTEAFF
cdr3_nt: TGTGCCAGCAGCTATTTACAGAGCACTGAAGCTTTCTTT

d_call: TRBD2
j_call: TRBJ2-7
v_call: TRBV5-1
clone_size: -
cdr3_aa: CASSLGGGSYEQYF
cdr3_nt: TGCGCCAGCAGCTTGGGGGGGGGTTCCTACGAGCAGTACTTC

d_call: -
j_call: TRBJ2-2
v_call: TRBV2
clone_size: -
cdr3_aa: CASSPQGTGELFF
cdr3_nt: TGTGCCAGCAGTCCACAGGGCACCGGGGAGCTGTTTTTT

d_call: TRBD1
j_call: TRBJ2-7
v_call: TRBV2
clone_size: -
cdr3_aa: CASSTLILPGQGVHYEQYF
cdr3_nt: TGTGCCAGCAGCACCTTGATACTACCGGGACAGGGGGTCCACTACGAGCAGTACTTC

d_call: TRBD1
j_call: TRBJ1-5
v_call: TRBV6-1
clone_size: -
cdr3_aa: CASSESQGAVDQPQHF
cdr3_nt: TGTGCCAGCAGTGAAAGTCAGGGGGCAGTAGATCAGCCCCAGCATTTT